This is a list of T cell receptor beta chains from one sample in a study of shared clonotypes between healthy human individuals. Clones were sequenced by immunoSEQ multiplex PCR, and TCRdb holds only the in-frame ones, with some missing. The sample carries around 700,000 clones, approximately 74% recorded once. The sample consisted of memory CD4+ T cells sorted from blood. The receptor source for this set is a woman under 40 in good health. CDR3s include the opening cysteine and the closing phenylalanine or tryptophan. A D gene is named only where the DNA matches it firmly. Expanded clones are given a class, and other clones once, few, many or no size at all.

CDR3 length	clone size	J gene	D gene	V gene	CDR3 protein	CDR3 DNA
17	.	TRBJ1-5	.	TRBV5-8	CASSFATVAYSNQPQHF	TGTGCCAGCAGCTTTGCAACCGTTGCCTATAGCAATCAGCCCCAGCATTTT
15	once	TRBJ2-1	.	TRBV19	CASSIDKKAINEEFF	TGTGCCAGTAGTATAGACAAAAAAGCTATCAATGAGGAGTTCTTC
14	.	TRBJ1-2	.	TRBV19	CASSPQGRNYGYTF	TGTGCCAGTAGTCCCCAGGGGCGGAACTATGGCTACACCTTC
14	once	TRBJ1-2	.	TRBV7-8	CASSLRGGDYGYTF	TGTGCCAGCAGCTTGCGGGGCGGCGACTATGGCTACACCTTC
12	.	TRBJ1-1	TRBD1	TRBV5-1	CASRQGNTEAFF	TGCGCCAGCCGACAGGGGAACACTGAAGCTTTCTTT
14	.	TRBJ1-1	.	TRBV6-5	CASSYSRRVTEAFF	TGTGCCAGCAGTTACTCGCGACGGGTCACTGAAGCTTTCTTT
17	.	TRBJ2-7	TRBD1	TRBV19	CASSPGTGGWSSYEQYF	TGTGCCAGTAGTCCCGGGACAGGGGGCTGGAGCTCCTACGAGCAGTACTTC
15	.	TRBJ1-6	.	TRBV27	CASTYTGNHNSPLHF	TGTGCCAGCACCTATACAGGAAACCATAATTCACCCCTCCACTTT
17	many	TRBJ2-3	TRBD2	TRBV28	CASTLLAGGQGIDTQYF	TGTGCCAGCACCCTGCTAGCGGGGGGCCAGGGGATAGATACGCAGTATTTT
15	.	TRBJ1-1	.	TRBV5-1	CASSLAGDPATEAFF	TGCGCCAGCAGTCTCGCCGGGGACCCGGCTACTGAAGCTTTCTTT
13	.	TRBJ1-5	.	TRBV28	CASRTGGLQPQHF	TGTGCCAGCAGGACGGGGGGGCTCCAGCCCCAGCATTTT
12	once	TRBJ1-2	.	TRBV29-1	CSVSIAVYGYTF	TGCAGCGTTTCTATTGCTGTCTATGGCTACACCTTC
12	.	TRBJ2-1	.	TRBV7-2	CASSLARHEQFF	TGTGCCAGCAGCTTAGCCAGGCATGAGCAGTTCTTC
15	many	TRBJ1-1	.	TRBV11-2	CASSLDPKVNTEAFF	TGTGCCAGCAGCTTAGATCCGAAGGTGAACACTGAAGCTTTCTTT
16	few	TRBJ2-2	.	TRBV4-1	CASSQQTGTSTGELFF	TGCGCCAGCAGCCAGCAAACCGGGACCAGCACCGGGGAGCTGTTTTTT
13	.	TRBJ2-7	.	TRBV10-3	CAISAGTTYEQYF	TGTGCCATCAGTGCCGGGACAACCTACGAGCAGTACTTC
15	once	TRBJ2-1	.	TRBV7-2	CASSPPVSSYNEQFF	TGTGCCAGCAGCCCCCCTGTGAGCTCCTACAATGAGCAGTTCTTC
14	once	TRBJ2-7	TRBD1	TRBV2	CASSGLTGSYEQYF	TGTGCCAGCAGTGGCTTGACAGGGTCCTACGAGCAGTACTTC
12	few	TRBJ1-2	.	TRBV9	CASSVERFGYTF	TGTGCCAGCAGCGTAGAAAGGTTCGGCTACACCTTC
16	.	TRBJ1-5	.	TRBV7-8	CASSPYGQGGNQPQHF	TGTGCCAGCAGCCCCTACGGGCAGGGCGGCAATCAGCCCCAGCATTTT
14	few	TRBJ2-7	.	TRBV11-2	CASSSQGDSYEQYF	TGTGCCAGCAGCTCCCAGGGTGACAGCTACGAGCAGTACTTC
14	.	TRBJ1-5	.	TRBV16	CASSQQGSRTAQHF	TGTGCCAGCAGCCAACAGGGTTCCCGAACGGCCCAGCATTTT
14	.	TRBJ1-1	.	TRBV9	CASSVAPEHTEAFF	TGTGCCAGCAGCGTAGCCCCGGAACACACTGAAGCTTTCTTT
11	.	TRBJ1-1	TRBD1	TRBV28	CAVQGATEAFF	TGTGCCGTACAGGGGGCTACTGAAGCTTTCTTT
14	many	TRBJ1-5	TRBD1	TRBV6-1	CASNPTGSNQPQHF	TGTGCCAGCAACCCGACAGGGAGCAATCAGCCCCAGCATTTT
15	once	TRBJ1-3	.	TRBV6-5	CASSYSPGAGNTIYF	TGTGCCAGCAGTTACTCTCCGGGTGCTGGAAACACCATATATTTT
16	.	TRBJ1-4	TRBD1	TRBV25-1	CASSESQGADGEKLFF	TGTGCCAGCAGTGAAAGCCAGGGGGCTGACGGAGAAAAACTGTTTTTT
15	.	TRBJ1-5	.	TRBV19	CASSPDPRDNQPQHF	TGTGCCAGCAGTCCCGACCCTAGAGACAATCAGCCCCAGCATTTT
15	.	TRBJ2-2	.	TRBV5-1	CASSLVVSAPEELFF	TGCGCCAGCAGCTTGGTCGTCAGTGCTCCGGAGGAGCTGTTTTTT
13	.	TRBJ2-3	.	TRBV19	CASRSGRLDTQYF	TGTGCCAGTAGATCGGGGAGGTTAGATACGCAGTATTTT
16	.	TRBJ2-3	.	TRBV6-1	CASSGRARKSTDTQYF	TGTGCCAGCAGTGGGCGTGCACGGAAGTCCACAGATACGCAGTATTTT
12	once	TRBJ1-2	.	TRBV2	CASSVGAEGYTF	TGTGCCAGCAGTGTAGGCGCAGAAGGCTACACCTTC
17	once	TRBJ1-1	TRBD1	TRBV28	CASSLRTGLVLNTEAFF	TGTGCCAGCAGTTTGAGGACAGGCCTCGTCTTGAACACTGAAGCTTTCTTT
15	.	TRBJ2-7	.	TRBV5-1	CASPWDTPGTYEQYF	TGCGCCAGCCCTTGGGACACCCCGGGCACCTACGAGCAGTACTTC
13	.	TRBJ2-5	TRBD1	TRBV6-1	CASRGTGGETQYF	TGTGCCAGCAGAGGGACAGGGGGAGAGACCCAGTACTTC
14	few	TRBJ1-1	.	TRBV6-1	CASSPRGGTTEAFF	TGTGCCAGCAGTCCCCGGGGAGGGACCACTGAAGCTTTCTTT
16	.	TRBJ2-1	TRBD1	TRBV27	CASSLSPGQGAREQFF	TGTGCCAGCAGTTTATCGCCGGGACAGGGGGCTCGTGAGCAGTTCTTC
14	once	TRBJ1-5	.	TRBV5-5	CASSHRVHNQPQHF	TGTGCCAGCAGCCACAGGGTGCACAATCAGCCCCAGCATTTT
15	many	TRBJ2-1	.	TRBV14	CASNEALGFNNEQFF	TGTGCCAGCAATGAAGCCCTCGGGTTTAACAATGAGCAGTTCTTC
15	.	TRBJ2-7	TRBD1	TRBV6-6	CASTSWEQGAYEQYF	TGTGCCAGCACCTCATGGGAGCAGGGGGCCTACGAGCAGTACTTC
15	few	TRBJ2-2	TRBD1	TRBV19	CASRTGTGNTGELFF	TGTGCCAGTAGGACCGGGACAGGGAACACCGGGGAGCTGTTTTTT
13	.	TRBJ2-1	.	TRBV30	CARTLATGNEQFF	TGTGCCCGAACACTAGCAACGGGCAATGAGCAGTTCTTC
15	.	TRBJ1-2	.	TRBV9	CASSAHLDLSYGYTF	TGTGCCAGCAGCGCTCACCTAGACCTTTCGTATGGCTACACCTTC
14	.	TRBJ2-7	TRBD2	TRBV30	CAWSGGRLHYEQYF	TGTGCCTGGAGTGGCGGGAGGCTGCACTACGAGCAGTACTTC
15	few	TRBJ1-2	.	TRBV19	CASSMKGKRGNGYTF	TGTGCCAGTAGTATGAAGGGGAAGCGGGGTAATGGCTACACCTTC
13	.	TRBJ2-5	TRBD1	TRBV18	CASETGQGETQYF	TGTGCCAGCGAAACGGGACAGGGAGAGACCCAGTACTTC
16	.	TRBJ2-7	TRBD2	TRBV28	CASSQPGTSYSYEQYF	TGTGCCAGCAGTCAGCCCGGGACTAGCTACTCCTACGAGCAGTACTTC
12	.	TRBJ2-1	TRBD1	TRBV7-9	CASSLTGDEQFF	TGTGCCAGCAGCTTAACAGGGGATGAGCAGTTCTTC
14	once	TRBJ1-5	TRBD1	TRBV6-6	CASSYTGGAQPQHF	TGTGCCAGCAGTTACACAGGGGGGGCTCAGCCCCAGCATTTT
15	.	TRBJ2-1	.	TRBV27	CASSSGQSSYNEQFF	TGTGCCAGCAGTTCCGGCCAGAGCTCCTACAATGAGCAGTTCTTC
12	.	TRBJ2-7	.	TRBV11-2	CASSPSDYEQYF	TGTGCCAGCAGCCCCTCTGACTACGAGCAGTACTTC